This T cell receptor beta chain comes out of a study of blood T cell repertoires in COVID-19. Across the whole study: Acute and convalescent COVID-19 specimens originated in the United States, Italy and Spain.

In the original workflow: The authors estimated nucleated cell counts from reference gene primer amplification. Sequencing was performed with immunoSEQ multiplex PCR; in TCRdb, only in-frame clones are kept and a portion is missing. V, J and clone size are taken as reported in that table, and D and trimming were inferred from the DNA itself. The sample contains some 120,000 clones, about 88% of which appear only once. The clonotype was recovered from a woman older than 75 with acute or convalescent COVID-19. Sequences were obtained from peripheral blood.

DNA of the CDR3: TGCGCCAGCAGCCAACTCAACAGCGAGACCCAGTACTTC. Protein sequence: CASSQLNSETQYF. The rearrangement joins TRBV4-3 to TRBJ2-5, with D unclear. From germline, CDR1 is LGHNA and CDR2 YSLEER. The CDR3 totals 13 residues. V lost 2 bases to trimming and J lost 5 bases, with 9 bases between them.